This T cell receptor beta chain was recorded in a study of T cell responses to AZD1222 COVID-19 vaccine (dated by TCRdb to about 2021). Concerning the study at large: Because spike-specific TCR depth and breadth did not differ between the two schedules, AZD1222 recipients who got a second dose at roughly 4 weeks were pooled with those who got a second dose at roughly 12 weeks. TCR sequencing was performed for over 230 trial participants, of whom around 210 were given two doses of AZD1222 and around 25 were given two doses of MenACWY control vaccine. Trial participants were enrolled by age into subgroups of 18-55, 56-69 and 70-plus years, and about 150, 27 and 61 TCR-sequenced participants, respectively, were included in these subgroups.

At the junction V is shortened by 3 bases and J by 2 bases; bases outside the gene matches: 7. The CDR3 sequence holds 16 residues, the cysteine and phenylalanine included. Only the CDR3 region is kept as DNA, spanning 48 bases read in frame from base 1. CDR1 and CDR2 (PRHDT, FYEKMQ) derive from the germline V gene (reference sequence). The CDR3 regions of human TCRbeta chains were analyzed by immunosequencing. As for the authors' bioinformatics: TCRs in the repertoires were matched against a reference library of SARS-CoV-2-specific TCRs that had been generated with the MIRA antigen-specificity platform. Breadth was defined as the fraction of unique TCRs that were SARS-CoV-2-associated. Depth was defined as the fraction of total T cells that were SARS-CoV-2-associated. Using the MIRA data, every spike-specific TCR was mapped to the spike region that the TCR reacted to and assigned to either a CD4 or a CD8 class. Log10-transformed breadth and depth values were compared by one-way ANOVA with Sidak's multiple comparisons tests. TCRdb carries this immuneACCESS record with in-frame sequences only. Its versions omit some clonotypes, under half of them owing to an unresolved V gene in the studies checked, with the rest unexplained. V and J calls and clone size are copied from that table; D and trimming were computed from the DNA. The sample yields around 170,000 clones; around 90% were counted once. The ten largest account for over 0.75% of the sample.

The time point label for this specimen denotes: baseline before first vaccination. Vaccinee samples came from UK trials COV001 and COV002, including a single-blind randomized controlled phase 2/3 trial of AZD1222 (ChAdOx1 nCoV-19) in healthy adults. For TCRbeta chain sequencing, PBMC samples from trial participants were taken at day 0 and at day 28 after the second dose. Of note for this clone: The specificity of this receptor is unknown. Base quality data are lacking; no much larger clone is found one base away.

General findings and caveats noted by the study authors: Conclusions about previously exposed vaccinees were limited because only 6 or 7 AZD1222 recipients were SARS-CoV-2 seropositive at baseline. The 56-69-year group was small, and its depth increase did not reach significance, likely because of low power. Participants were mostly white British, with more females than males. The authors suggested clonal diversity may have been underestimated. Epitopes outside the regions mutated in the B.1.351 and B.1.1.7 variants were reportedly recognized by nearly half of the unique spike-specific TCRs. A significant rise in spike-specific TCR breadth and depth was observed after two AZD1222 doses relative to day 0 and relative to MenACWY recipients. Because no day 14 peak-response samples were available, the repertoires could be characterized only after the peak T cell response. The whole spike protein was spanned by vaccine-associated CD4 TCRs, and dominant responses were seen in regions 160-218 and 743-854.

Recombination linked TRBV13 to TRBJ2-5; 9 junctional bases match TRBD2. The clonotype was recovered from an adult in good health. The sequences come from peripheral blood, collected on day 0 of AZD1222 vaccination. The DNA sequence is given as TGTGCCAGCAGCTTGGGTCTAGCGGGGAGTCAAGAGACCCAGTACTTC. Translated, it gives CASSLGLAGSQETQYF.